Following are 5 T cell receptor beta chains from one sample sequenced in a study of T cell responses to AZD1222 COVID-19 vaccine. The table came from immunoSEQ multiplex PCR; TCRdb's copy has only in-frame clones and leaves some out. The sample lists approximately 79,000 clones, 88% seen once, with roughly 15% in the top ten. The source was peripheral blood, collected on day 0 of AZD1222 vaccination. These receptors were collected from an adult in good health.

V is TRBV7-9 and J is TRBJ1-2; D might be TRBD1 (6 bases). The V end was cut by 5 bases, the J end by 0 bases, with 13 bases between. The length of the CDR3 is 15 residues. Germline loops: CDR1 SEHNR, CDR2 FQNEAQ (reference sequence). The CDR3 DNA follows: TGTGCCAGCAGCCGCAATACAGGGACTAACTATGGCTACACCTTC. Its protein product is CASSRNTGTNYGYTF.

Note on this clone: Distinct nucleotide sequences in the sample also encode this CDR3. The rearrangement uses TRBV11-2 and TRBJ1-2, with 10 nucleotides matching TRBD1. From germline, CDR1 is SGHAT and CDR2 FQNNGV. The CDR3 loop spans 13 amino acids. The junction had 2 bases not matched to a gene; V was cut back by 5 bases and J by 5 bases. The CDR3 sequence is CASSLDRGYGYTF. Written as DNA, the CDR3 is TGTGCCAGCAGCCTGGACAGGGGGTATGGCTACACCTTC.

This clone has only a few counts. This chain connects TRBV3-1 (or the pseudogene TRBV3-2) to TRBJ1-2; tentative D call: TRBD1 (5 bases). V was cut by 4 bases and J by 2 bases, with 14 bases left in between. The CDR3 contains 15 residues. CDR1 is LGHDT, CDR2 YNNKEL, per germline (reference sequence). CDR3 in amino acids: CASSPEEGLNYGYTF. CDR3 coding DNA: TGTGCCAGCAGCCCTGAAGAGGGGCTGAACTATGGCTACACCTTC.

This clone was seen more than once but under ten times. This chain links TRBV7-2 with TRBJ1-1; D remains unclear. This CDR3 is built from 13 residues. Deletions cut 1 base from V and 5 bases from J, with 8 bases between. Germline V gives CDR1 SGHTA, CDR2 FQGNSA. CDR3 in amino acids: CASSLEYMTEAFF. In nucleotides, the CDR3 is TGTGCCAGCAGCTTAGAATATATGACTGAAGCTTTCTTT.

J is TRBJ2-7 and V is TRBV6-1; 9 bases are shared with TRBD2. This CDR3 contains 16 residues. V shed 4 bases, J shed 5 bases, and the junction held 12 bases outside the gene matches. Germline-derived CDR1 and CDR2 are MNHNS and SASEGT. DNA of the CDR3: TGTGCCAGCAGTGGACTTTCTAGCGGGACCGGTAACGAGCAGTACTTC. Its protein product is CASSGLSSGTGNEQYF.